This T cell receptor beta chain was identified during a study of blood T cell repertoires in COVID-19. Study context: Researchers got acute and convalescent COVID-19 samples from the United States, Italy and Spain. PBMCs, B-cell-depleted T cells, or T cells provided the cDNA or gDNA that made up the material.

This CDR3 has 16 amino acids. Trimming took off 4 bases at V and 0 bases at J, with 14 bases between the two ends. The V gene's germline CDR1 is SGHDT and CDR2 YYEEEE. In the original analysis: Amplified reference gene primers provided the basis for estimating nucleated cell counts. Some clones are missing from TCRdb's copy, which holds only in-frame ones; the method was immunoSEQ multiplex PCR. Clone size and the V and J calls come from that table; the DNA yielded D and trimming. In the table there are about 150,000 clones, 78% of which are singletons. This receptor was identified in an elderly woman with acute or convalescent COVID-19. The sample comprised peripheral blood. This chain connects TRBV5-6 to TRBJ2-1; D is possibly TRBD1 (5 bases). The CDR3 sequence is CASSLGRGSSYNEQFF. The CDR3 DNA is TGTGCCAGCAGCCTGGGTAGGGGAAGCTCCTACAATGAGCAGTTCTTC.